This entry lists 19 T cell receptor beta chains sequenced from one sample in a study of cytomegalovirus exposure and HLA in healthy donors. Assay: immunoSEQ multiplex PCR; the TCRdb copy retains only in-frame clones and omits some. The table includes roughly 250,000 clones, 75% to 90% detected once. The material sequenced was PBMCs. Receptors originate from a woman aged 25 to 39 in good health and CMV-seropositive.

This clone was detected only once. CDR3 loop: CASSFPGQGGHRELFF. CDR3 bases: TGTGCCAGCAGTTTCCCCGGACAGGGAGGCCACCGGGAGCTGTTTTTT. V gene TRBV28 combines with J gene TRBJ2-2; 8 bases agree with TRBD1. The CDR3 has 16 amino acids. Germline V gene data show CDR1 as MDHEN and CDR2 as SYDVKM. The junction had 12 bases not matched to a gene; V was cut back by 3 bases and J by 9 bases.

The chain's CDR3 is CASSSQGRQGYGYTF. The CDR3 nucleotides are TGCGCCAGCAGCTCCCAAGGCCGACAGGGGTATGGCTACACCTTC. This chain uses TRBV5-1 with TRBJ1-2, with 8 bases lining up with TRBD1. V gave up 3 bases and J gave up 5 bases; unmatched junction bases: 9. Germline CDR1 SGHRS, CDR2 YFSETQ. The CDR3 is 15 amino acids.

The chain combines TRBV4-2 with TRBJ1-3, with D unclear. The germline CDR1 and CDR2 sequences are LGHNA and YNFKEQ. This CDR3 contains 12 residues. Trimming removed 0 bases from V and 8 bases from J, with 5 bases in between. CDR3 sequence: CASSQDRDTIYF. The CDR3 DNA is TGTGCCAGCAGCCAAGACCGCGACACCATATATTTT.

The rearrangement joins TRBV7-2 to TRBJ2-7, with TRBD2 matching over 9 bases. This CDR3 contains 19 residues. The germline CDR1 and CDR2 sequences are SGHTA and FQGNSA. V lost 5 bases, J lost 1 base, and 18 bases stayed unmatched. The CDR3 sequence: CASSPRLAVLMAGSYEQYF. The CDR3, as DNA: TGTGCCAGCAGCCCCCGACTAGCGGTCCTAATGGCGGGATCCTACGAGCAGTACTTC.

This chain joins TRBV6-1 and TRBJ2-7; 7 nucleotides match TRBD2. CDR3 length: 14 amino acids. J lost 3 bases, V lost 10 bases, and 12 bases had no gene match. Germline V gene lookup returns CDR1 MNHNS and CDR2 SASEGT. The CDR3: CATLQWGEGYEQYF. The DNA for the CDR3 is TGTGCCACCTTGCAGTGGGGGGAGGGCTACGAGCAGTACTTC.

The chain recombines TRBV7-9 with TRBJ2-7; TRBD2 might be the D (5 bases). This CDR3 region has 13 residues. The ends were cut back, 2 bases at V and 4 bases at J, with 9 bases in the middle. Looked up from germline, CDR1 is SEHNR and CDR2 is FQNEAQ (reference sequence). The CDR3 DNA sequence: TGTGCCAGCAGCTTATCGGGGAATTACGAGCAGTACTTC. Encoded protein: CASSLSGNYEQYF.

The rearrangement joins TRBV19 to TRBJ2-3; a weak D match, TRBD2 (5 bases). The CDR3 spans 11 residues. The V end was cut by 6 bases, the J end by 8 bases, with 9 bases between. Germline CDR1 is LNHDA and CDR2 is SQIVND (reference sequence). The CDR3 DNA is TGTGCCAGTAGCAGAGAGGGTACGCAGTATTTT. Residues: CASSREGTQYF. Full variable domain (missing parts from reference TRBV19 and TRBJ2-3): DGGITQSPKYLFRKEGQNVTLSCEQNLNHDAMYWYRQDPGQGLRLIYYSQIVNDFQKGDIAEGYSVSREKKESFPLTVTSAQKNPTAFYLCASSREGTQYFGPGTRLTVL.

The chain employs TRBV19 and TRBJ2-2; 7 bases line up with TRBD1. The V gene's germline CDR1 is LNHDA and CDR2 SQIVND (reference sequence). This CDR3 contains 17 residues. Trimming cost V 4 bases and J 6 bases; bases outside gene matches: 14. The CDR3 loop is CASSTTSPDRVAGELFF. In DNA form, the CDR3 reads TGTGCCAGTAGTACCACTTCTCCTGACAGGGTCGCCGGGGAGCTGTTTTTT.

This clone was seen a single time. The rearrangement links TRBV29-1 to TRBJ2-7; D perhaps matches TRBD1 (6 bases). The germline V and J ends were trimmed by 4 bases and 1 base, with 14 bases remaining between them. This CDR3 contains 14 residues. Per the germline V gene, CDR1 is SQVTM and CDR2 is ANQGSEA. The CDR3 is CSVAIMQGSYEQYF. CDR3 in DNA: TGCAGCGTTGCTATAATGCAGGGGTCCTACGAGCAGTACTTC.

This clone was seen at least ten times. The CDR3 sequence: CAISGGQGLSELFF. CDR3 nucleotides: TGTGCCATCAGTGGAGGACAGGGTCTGTCGGAACTGTTTTTT. The chain links TRBV10-3 to TRBJ1-4; 8 nucleotides agree with TRBD1. Trimming at V came to 4 bases and at J to 12 bases, leaving 10 bases not matched to a gene. The CDR3 is 14 amino acids. In germline, CDR1 is ENHRY, CDR2 SYGVKD.

This clone was seen a single time. The V gene is TRBV6-4, the J gene TRBJ2-1; D is possibly TRBD2 (6 bases). Germline loops: CDR1 MRHNA, CDR2 SNTAGT. This CDR3 comprises 14 residues. V was cut by 4 bases and J by 3 bases, with 10 bases left in between. The CDR3 loop is CASSGDGSYNEQFF. The DNA for the CDR3 is TGTGCCAGCAGTGGCGACGGGAGCTACAATGAGCAGTTCTTC.

This chain links TRBV5-1 with TRBJ2-1, with 10 nucleotides matching TRBD1. Trimming cost V 8 bases and J 8 bases; bases outside gene matches: 16. The CDR3 runs 16 residues. Germline-derived CDR1 and CDR2 are SGHRS and YFSETQ. Here the CDR3 reads CASQPRPGTGADEQFF. CDR3 sequence (DNA): TGCGCCAGTCAGCCGCGTCCAGGGACAGGGGCTGATGAGCAGTTCTTC. The full variable domain, rest sourced from reference TRBV5-1 and TRBJ2-1, is KAGVTQTPRYLIKTRGQQVTLSCSPISGHRSVSWYQQTPGQGLQFLFEYFSETQRNKGNFPGRFSGRQFSNSRSEMNVSTLELGDSALYLCASQPRPGTGADEQFFGPGTRLTVL.

V is TRBV6-6 and J is TRBJ1-2; TRBD1 might be the D (5 bases). The length of the CDR3 is 14 residues. The V and J ends lost 10 bases and 1 base respectively, with 16 bases between them. Germline assignment: CDR1 MNHNY and CDR2 SVGAGI (reference sequence). The CDR3 nucleotides read TGTGCCACCTCACCCCCAGGGATTAACTATGGCTACACCTTC. It specifies CATSPPGINYGYTF.

The rearrangement links TRBV11-3 to TRBJ2-3; possible D gene TRBD1, 6 bases. Trimming stripped 5 bases from V and 2 bases from J, with 8 bases between. This CDR3 contains 13 residues. Germline V gives CDR1 SGHNT, CDR2 YENEEA. The CDR3 spells CASSDRITDTQYF. The DNA of the CDR3 is TGTGCCAGCAGCGACAGGATCACAGATACGCAGTATTTT.

This chain connects TRBV5-1 to TRBJ2-7; D is uncertain. The germline V gene has CDR1 SGHRS and CDR2 YFSETQ. The CDR3 consists of 13 residues. Deletions cut 0 bases from V and 6 bases from J, with 10 bases between. The CDR3 spells CASSLASGFEQYF. The CDR3 DNA is TGCGCCAGCAGCTTGGCCTCAGGATTCGAGCAGTACTTC.

The chain has TRBV6-5 and TRBJ1-1; possibly TRBD1 for D (6 bases). The germline V gene encodes CDR1 MNHEY and CDR2 SVGAGI. V was trimmed by 2 bases and J by 1 base, leaving 14 bases between them. This CDR3 comprises 16 residues. CDR3 DNA: TGTGCCAGCAGTTACAGCCTAAGACAGGCGAACACTGAAGCTTTCTTT. It is translated as CASSYSLRQANTEAFF.

The gene calls are TRBV28 and TRBJ1-1, with 8 bases that match TRBD1. This CDR3 comprises 13 residues. Germline CDR1 MDHEN, CDR2 SYDVKM. With V trimmed by 8 bases and J by 8 bases, 10 bases remained unmatched. CDR3 sequence reads: CASRQGSGDEAFF. CDR3 bases: TGTGCCAGCCGACAGGGGTCTGGGGACGAAGCTTTCTTT.

This clone has only one observation. The rearrangement joins TRBV9 to TRBJ1-2; D is undetermined. The V gene lost 4 bases and the J gene lost 0 bases, with 13 bases spanning the gap. Germline CDR1 and CDR2: SGDLS and YYNGEE. The CDR3 runs to 15 residues. The CDR3 loop reads CASSPRTASNYGYTF. DNA for the CDR3: TGTGCCAGCAGCCCTCGAACAGCTTCTAACTATGGCTACACCTTC.

This rearrangement joins TRBV18 to TRBJ1-4; weak D call: TRBD1 (5 bases). The V and J ends lost 2 bases and 0 bases respectively, with 7 bases between them. The CDR3 is 15 amino acids. Germline V gene lookup returns CDR1 KGHSH and CDR2 LQKENI. CDR3 amino acids: CASSPGAATNEKLFF. DNA for the CDR3: TGTGCCAGCTCACCAGGGGCAGCAACTAATGAAAAACTGTTTTTT.